A single sample gave rise to the 13 T cell receptor beta chains below, sequenced in a study of blood T cell repertoires in COVID-19. Only in-frame clones appear in the TCRdb table, and some are missing; sequencing was by immunoSEQ multiplex PCR. This table holds 250,000 to 300,000 clones, approximately 92% found once. The sample taken for sequencing was PBMCs or T cells enriched from blood (not recorded which). These receptors all stem from a woman aged 25 to 45 who had recovered from COVID-19.

The V gene is TRBV7-2, the J gene TRBJ2-1; 9 nucleotides line up with TRBD2. The CDR3 covers 14 residues. Germline assignment: CDR1 SGHTA and CDR2 FQGNSA. Trimming at V came to 3 bases and at J to 10 bases, leaving 7 bases not matched to a gene. The chain's CDR3 is CASSFIGLAGEQFF. CDR3 nucleotide sequence: TGTGCCAGCAGCTTCATTGGTCTAGCGGGGGAGCAGTTCTTC.

V is TRBV9 and J is TRBJ2-5, with D possibly matching TRBD1 (6 bases). From germline, CDR1 is SGDLS and CDR2 YYNGEE. V was pared by 3 bases and J by 3 bases, with 24 bases between. The CDR3 runs to 18 residues. The CDR3 sequence is CASSENIFIDRNEETQYF. The CDR3 nucleotides are TGTGCCAGCAGCGAAAATATCTTTATCGACAGGAACGAAGAGACCCAGTACTTC.

V and J are TRBV7-2 and TRBJ1-5, with D possibly TRBD1 on 6 matching bases. V dropped 2 bases and J dropped 1 base, with 9 bases sitting between them. Germline CDR1 SGHTA, CDR2 FQGNSA. This CDR3 comprises 15 residues. The CDR3 reads CASSLQGRSNQPQHF. CDR3 nucleotides: TGTGCCAGCAGCTTACAGGGGCGAAGCAATCAGCCCCAGCATTTT.

This chain joins TRBV25-1 and TRBJ1-3; D may be TRBD1 (6 bases). V shed 3 bases and J shed 4 bases, with 16 bases lying between them. The CDR3 has 16 residues. CDR1 MGHDK and CDR2 SYGVNS come from the germline V gene. The CDR3 coding sequence is TGTGCCAGCAGTGATTATGGGGGCGCATCCGGAAACACCATATATTTT. Translating gives CASSDYGGASGNTIYF.

This chain connects TRBV5-4 to TRBJ1-2, with 12 bases matching TRBD1. J was trimmed by 3 bases and V by 3 bases; bases with no gene match: 9. The germline CDR1 and CDR2 sequences are SGHNT and YYREEE (reference sequence). The CDR3 runs to 17 residues. The CDR3 nucleotides are TGTGCCAGCAGCTCCGGGACAGGGGGCGCATATGACTATGGCTACACCTTC. It is translated as CASSSGTGGAYDYGYTF.

This clone showed up just once. The chain couples TRBV7-9 to TRBJ2-1; no firm D call. Germline CDR1 and CDR2: SEHNR and FQNEAQ (reference sequence). CDR3 size: 16 residues. V lost 1 base and J lost 0, with 10 bases in between. The CDR3, as DNA: TGTGCCAGCAGCTTAGGTTTGGCTAGCTCCTACAATGAGCAGTTCTTC. Amino acid sequence: CASSLGLASSYNEQFF.

This chain joins TRBV3-1 (or the pseudogene TRBV3-2) and TRBJ2-7; 8 bases are shared with TRBD2. V trimming: 1 base; J trimming: 2 bases; junction bases outside the gene matches: 4. The CDR3 runs 15 residues. Germline loops: CDR1 LGHDT, CDR2 YNNKEL (reference sequence). The CDR3 DNA sequence: TGTGCCAGCAGCCAAGTTAGCGGGGCCCCCTACGAGCAGTACTTC. Protein: CASSQVSGAPYEQYF.

V usage is TRBV2 and J usage is TRBJ1-6; tentatively, D is TRBD1 (5 bases). The CDR3 runs to 15 residues. With 6 bases removed from V and 0 bases from J, the gap between germline ends came to 9 bases. Looked up from germline, CDR1 is SNHLY and CDR2 is FYNNEI. This CDR3 reads CASRSGGSYNSPLHF. The CDR3 DNA reads TGTGCCAGCAGGAGCGGGGGCTCCTATAATTCACCCCTCCACTTT.

The chain couples TRBV9 to TRBJ2-7, with TRBD2 as a possible D gene (5 bases). This CDR3 spans 13 amino acids. CDR1 and CDR2 (germline): SGDLS, YYNGEE. Between the trimmed V and J ends, which lost 0 bases and 5 bases, there was a span of 9 bases. The CDR3 loop reads CASSVGLADEQYF. For the CDR3, the DNA is TGTGCCAGCAGCGTAGGGCTAGCAGACGAGCAGTACTTC.

V gene TRBV21-1 combines with J gene TRBJ2-7; TRBD2, the table's D call, lacks a check against the DNA. TRBV21-1 represents a pseudogene. This CDR3 region has 15 residues. The CDR3 DNA reads as TGTGCCAGCAGCAAATCGGTAAGCGGCTTAGACGAGCAGTACTTC. This codes for CASSKSVSGLDEQYF.

This clone was detected once. This sequence joins TRBV4-2 and TRBJ2-7, with D perhaps matching TRBD1 (6 bases). Germline CDR1 is LGHNA and CDR2 is YNFKEQ. The CDR3 has 17 amino acids. The V and J ends lost 0 bases and 0 bases respectively, with 15 bases between them. In DNA, the CDR3 is TGTGCCAGCAGCCAAGACTCGACAGGTTCGAGCTCCTACGAGCAGTACTTC. Translation gives CASSQDSTGSSSYEQYF.

This chain connects TRBV2 to TRBJ2-5; 12 nucleotides agree with TRBD2. V was pared by 6 bases and J by 5 bases, with 13 bases of the junction left unmatched. CDR3 size: 17 residues. CDR1 and CDR2 from the germline V gene are SNHLY and FYNNEI. CDR3 protein: CASRRLAGELLGETQYF. CDR3 DNA: TGTGCCAGCAGAAGACTAGCGGGAGAGCTATTGGGCGAGACCCAGTACTTC.

The rearrangement joins TRBV25-1 to TRBJ2-1, with D hard to call. The germline CDR1 and CDR2 sequences are MGHDK and SYGVNS. V was trimmed by 2 bases and J by 10 bases, leaving 12 bases between them. There are 13 residues in the CDR3. CDR3 nucleotides: TGTGCCAGCAGTGAAGCCCCTATCGGGGAGCAGTTCTTC. Encoded protein: CASSEAPIGEQFF.